A selection of T cell receptor beta chains follows, all from one sample in a study of PD-1 blockade in classical Hodgkin lymphoma. Assay used: immunoSEQ multiplex PCR; TCRdb lists only in-frame clones, some missing. Of some 52,000 clones listed, approximately 86% are singletons. The sample in question was peripheral blood mononuclear cells (PBMCs), obtained before the fourth cycle of nivolumab. The source of these receptors is a human donor with classical Hodgkin lymphoma. The CDR3 runs from the conserved cysteine through the conserved F or W. The D gene is left open where the match is weak. Clone sizes are given selectively: once, few, many, or a class where the clone is expanded.

D	length	V	J	size	CDR3	DNA
TRBD1	13	TRBV28	TRBJ1-1	.	CAITGGKNTEAFF	TGTGCCATCACAGGGGGGAAAAACACTGAAGCTTTCTTT
TRBD1	16	TRBV9	TRBJ2-1	.	CASSRGTDPRNYEQFF	TGTGCCAGCAGCAGAGGGACAGATCCCCGGAACTATGAGCAGTTCTTC
TRBD2	15	TRBV6-5	TRBJ2-1	once	CASSYGVAGYNEQFF	TGTGCCAGCAGTTACGGAGTAGCGGGATACAATGAGCAGTTCTTC
.	14	TRBV28	TRBJ2-3	.	CASTGLVGRGTQYF	TGTGCCAGCACAGGGCTAGTTGGACGGGGTACGCAGTATTTT
TRBD2	18	TRBV19	TRBJ2-3	.	CASSRPAGGPIFADTQYF	TGTGCCAGTAGTAGACCAGCGGGAGGGCCGATATTCGCAGATACGCAGTATTTT
.	12	TRBV29-1	TRBJ2-7	.	CSVRDNSYEQYF	TGCAGCGTCCGGGACAACTCCTACGAGCAGTACTTC
TRBD1	14	TRBV11-2	TRBJ1-2	.	CASSSDRDSGGYTF	TGTGCCAGCAGCTCCGACAGGGATTCTGGTGGCTACACCTTC
TRBD2	14	TRBV7-9	TRBJ2-7	.	CASSLAVGGPEQYF	TGTGCCAGCAGCTTAGCGGTGGGAGGGCCCGAGCAGTACTTC
TRBD1	15	TRBV19	TRBJ1-5	few	CASSTLDRDGQPQHF	TGTGCCAGTAGTACCTTGGACAGGGACGGTCAGCCCCAGCATTTT
TRBD1	16	TRBV4-2	TRBJ2-7	few	CASSQATGTGSHEQYF	TGTGCCAGCAGCCAAGCAACCGGGACAGGTAGCCACGAGCAGTACTTC
TRBD2	14	TRBV6-1	TRBJ2-7	.	CASSEAREPYEQYF	TGTGCCAGCAGTGAAGCGCGGGAGCCCTACGAGCAGTACTTC
.	14	TRBV6-5	TRBJ1-1	.	CASSYEGLRTEAFF	TGTGCCAGCAGTTACGAAGGGTTGAGGACTGAAGCTTTCTTT
TRBD1	13	TRBV18	TRBJ1-2	few	CASSPGQGSGYTF	TGTGCCAGCTCACCAGGACAGGGGAGTGGCTACACCTTC
.	14	TRBV19	TRBJ1-5	.	CASSDGYSNQPQHF	TGTGCCAGTAGCGACGGCTATAGCAATCAGCCCCAGCATTTT
.	13	TRBV7-9	TRBJ2-7	.	CASSLESVYEQYF	TGTGCCAGCAGCTTAGAATCCGTCTACGAGCAGTACTTC
.	14	TRBV9	TRBJ2-7	once	CASSVGGRSYEQYF	TGTGCCAGCAGCGTAGGGGGGCGGAGTTACGAGCAGTACTTC
TRBD1	15	TRBV27	TRBJ2-5	.	CASSDRGLGQETQYF	TGTGCCAGCAGCGACAGGGGATTAGGTCAAGAGACCCAGTACTTC
TRBD2	15	TRBV5-6	TRBJ2-7	once	CASSSTSGDVLGQYF	TGTGCCAGCAGCTCGACTAGCGGGGACGTCTTAGGGCAGTACTTC
.	14	TRBV6-6	TRBJ2-3	.	CASTRTRGSDTQYF	TGTGCCAGCACCCGGACTCGAGGGAGTGATACGCAGTATTTT
TRBD1	12	TRBV27	TRBJ1-4	.	CASSTGGEKLFF	TGTGCCAGCTCCACAGGGGGGGAAAAACTGTTTTTT
.	16	TRBV5-1	TRBJ2-5	.	CASSLEARDYQETQYF	TGCGCCAGCAGCTTGGAGGCCCGGGATTACCAAGAGACCCAGTACTTC
TRBD1	18	TRBV6-1	TRBJ1-1	.	CASSEALVGRGIATEAFF	TGTGCCAGCAGTGAAGCGCTGGTGGGCAGGGGGATTGCCACTGAAGCTTTCTTT
TRBD1	15	TRBV6-5	TRBJ1-6	.	CATRQGSSYNSPLHF	TGTGCCACCAGACAGGGGAGCTCCTATAATTCACCCCTCCACTTT
.	14	TRBV28	TRBJ2-5	.	CASSFVGAGETQYF	TGTGCCAGCAGTTTTGTGGGGGCGGGAGAGACCCAGTACTTC
.	14	TRBV4-1	TRBJ2-1	.	CASSTYTGYNEQFF	TGCGCCAGCAGCACCTACACTGGGTACAATGAGCAGTTCTTC
TRBD2	14	TRBV19	TRBJ2-7	.	CASSIGGGLGEQYF	TGTGCCAGTAGTATCGGCGGGGGGTTGGGCGAGCAGTACTTC
.	16	TRBV15	TRBJ2-7	.	CATSTTMDSHSYEQYF	TGTGCCACCAGCACCACTATGGACAGTCATTCCTACGAGCAGTACTTC
TRBD1	15	TRBV6-1	TRBJ1-1	.	CASSAKRNRGSEAFF	TGTGCCAGCAGTGCCAAACGAAACAGGGGATCTGAAGCTTTCTTT
.	15	TRBV18	TRBJ1-2	.	CASSPPDKGFYGYTF	TGTGCCAGCTCACCACCGGACAAGGGTTTCTATGGCTACACCTTC
.	11	TRBV20-1	TRBJ1-2	.	CSLRAYPGYTF	TGCAGTCTCCGTGCATATCCGGGCTACACCTTC
.	15	TRBV9	TRBJ1-5	.	CASSRTDHSNQPQHF	TGTGCCAGCAGCCGAACAGACCATAGCAATCAGCCCCAGCATTTT
.	14	TRBV9	TRBJ2-7	.	CASSVAGADYEQYF	TGTGCCAGCAGCGTAGCTGGCGCAGACTACGAGCAGTACTTC
TRBD2	16	TRBV5-1	TRBJ2-5	once	CASSPRGGGAYETQYF	TGCGCCAGCAGCCCTAGGGGCGGGGGGGCCTATGAGACCCAGTACTTC
.	18	TRBV15	TRBJ1-1	.	CATSRDTRVFPGYTEAFF	TGTGCCACCAGCAGAGATACCCGGGTCTTTCCGGGGTACACTGAAGCTTTCTTT
.	17	TRBV4-2	TRBJ1-3	.	CASSLANREGSGNTIYF	TGTGCCAGCAGCCTAGCCAACAGGGAAGGAAGTGGAAACACCATATATTTT
.	15	TRBV6-6	TRBJ2-7	.	CASSYEGGGGYEQYF	TGTGCCAGCAGTTACGAGGGGGGGGGCGGGTACGAGCAGTACTTC
.	17	TRBV28	TRBJ1-4	.	CASSSQGEGESREKLFF	TGTGCCAGCAGTTCGCAGGGCGAAGGGGAATCGCGTGAAAAACTGTTTTTT
TRBD1	14	TRBV19	TRBJ2-7	.	CASSRTGGIDEQYF	TGTGCCAGTAGTAGGACAGGGGGTATCGACGAGCAGTACTTC
.	15	TRBV4-2	TRBJ2-2	.	CASSQDNRVTGELFF	TGTGCCAGCAGCCAAGATAATAGAGTTACCGGGGAGCTGTTTTTT
.	13	TRBV11-2	TRBJ2-3	.	CASRASSTDTQYF	TGTGCCAGCAGAGCTAGCTCGACAGATACGCAGTATTTT
.	15	TRBV27	TRBJ2-1	.	CASSLRTGGFNEQFF	TGTGCCAGCAGTTTAAGGACGGGGGGCTTCAATGAGCAGTTCTTC
TRBD2	16	TRBV15	TRBJ2-7	.	CATSTGLAGAPYEQYF	TGTGCCACCAGCACCGGACTAGCGGGGGCCCCCTACGAGCAGTACTTC
TRBD2	16	TRBV6-5	TRBJ2-1	.	CASSSPSGSSYNEQFF	TGTGCCAGCAGTTCCCCTAGCGGGAGCTCCTACAATGAGCAGTTCTTC
TRBD1	15	TRBV6-1	TRBJ2-7	.	CASSEAPGGFYEQYF	TGTGCCAGCAGTGAAGCGCCAGGGGGCTTTTACGAGCAGTACTTC
TRBD1	14	TRBV5-1	TRBJ1-2	.	CASSGGTGAEGYTF	TGCGCCAGCAGCGGGGGGACAGGGGCCGAAGGCTACACCTTC
TRBD2	16	TRBV5-1	TRBJ2-5	.	CASSWGLAGGQETQYF	TGCGCCAGCAGCTGGGGACTAGCGGGAGGCCAAGAGACCCAGTACTTC
.	11	TRBV2	TRBJ2-7	few	CASSDRLAQYF	TGTGCCAGCAGTGACCGGCTAGCGCAGTACTTC